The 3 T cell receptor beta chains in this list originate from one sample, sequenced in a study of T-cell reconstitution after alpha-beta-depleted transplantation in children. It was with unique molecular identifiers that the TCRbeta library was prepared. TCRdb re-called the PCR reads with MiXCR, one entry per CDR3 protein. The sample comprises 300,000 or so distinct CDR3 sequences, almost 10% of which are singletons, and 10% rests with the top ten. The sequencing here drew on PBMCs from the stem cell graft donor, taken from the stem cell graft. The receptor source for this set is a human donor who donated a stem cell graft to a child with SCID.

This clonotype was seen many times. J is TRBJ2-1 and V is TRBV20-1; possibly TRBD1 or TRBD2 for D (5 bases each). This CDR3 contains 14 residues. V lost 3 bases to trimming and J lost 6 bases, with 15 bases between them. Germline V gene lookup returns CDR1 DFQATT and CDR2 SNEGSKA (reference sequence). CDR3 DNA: TGCAGTGCTAGGCATGGGACCGAAGCCAATGAGCAGTTCTTC. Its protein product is CSARHGTEANEQFF.

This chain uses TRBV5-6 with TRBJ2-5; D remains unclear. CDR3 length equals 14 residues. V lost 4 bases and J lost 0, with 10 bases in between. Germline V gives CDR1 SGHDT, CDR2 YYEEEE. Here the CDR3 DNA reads TGTGCCAGCAGCCGCGACCGGTACCAAGAGACCCAGTACTTC. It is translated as CASSRDRYQETQYF.

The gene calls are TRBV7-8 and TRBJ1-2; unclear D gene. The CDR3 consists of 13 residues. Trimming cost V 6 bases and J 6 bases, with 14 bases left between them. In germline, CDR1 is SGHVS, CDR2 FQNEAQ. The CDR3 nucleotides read TGTGCCAGCAGTGCCGTGGGCGTAAATGGCTACACCTTC. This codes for CASSAVGVNGYTF.